Shown below are 28 T cell receptor beta chains from a single sample sequenced in a study of PD-1 blockade in classical Hodgkin lymphoma. Exposure to brentuximab vedotin varied, and each patient had relapsed following autologous stem cell transplantation. Sequencing was performed with immunoSEQ multiplex PCR; in TCRdb, only in-frame clones are kept and a portion is missing. Here the sample spans thousands of clones, almost 85% being singletons. Sequences were derived from peripheral blood mononuclear cells (PBMCs), sampled at baseline. Receptor source: a human donor with classical Hodgkin lymphoma.

The V and J genes are TRBV5-4 and TRBJ1-1; D unclear. V lost 0 bases and J 3 bases, leaving 6 bases between the germline ends. The CDR3 spans 13 residues. CDR1 is SGHNT, CDR2 YYREEE, per germline (reference sequence). The CDR3 DNA reads as TGTGCCAGCAGCTTGGAAGTGGACACTGAAGCTTTCTTT. Its translation: CASSLEVDTEAFF. The variable domain in full, with the rest retrieved from reference TRBV5-4 and TRBJ1-1, is ETGVTQSPTHLIKTRGQQVTLRCSSQSGHNTVSWYQQALGQGPQFIFQYYREEENGRGNFPPRFSGLQFPNYSSELNVNALELDDSALYLCASSLEVDTEAFFGQGTRLTVV.

This clone was found a few times. The chain combines TRBV7-7 with TRBJ1-1; tentative D call: TRBD1 (6 bases). Per germline, CDR1 SSHAT and CDR2 FNYEAQ (reference sequence). V lost 5 bases and J 6 bases, leaving 13 bases between the germline ends. The CDR3 is 13 amino acids. The CDR3 loop reads CASSTSQGAEAFF. CDR3 nucleotides: TGTGCCAGCAGCACCTCACAGGGAGCTGAAGCTTTCTTT. The full variable domain, its missing parts supplied by reference TRBV7-7 and TRBJ1-1, is GAGVSQSPRYKVTKRGQDVTLRCDPISSHATLYWYQQALGQGPEFLTYFNYEAQPDKSGLPSDRFSAERPEGSISTLTIQRTEQRDSAMYRCASSTSQGAEAFFGQGTRLTVV.

This clone was seen a handful of times. V and J are TRBV14 and TRBJ1-1; D is perhaps TRBD1 (6 bases). V was trimmed by 0 bases and J by 6 bases, leaving 14 bases between them. Germline V lookup: CDR1 SGHDN, CDR2 FVKESK. The CDR3 is made up of 15 amino acids. The CDR3 DNA sequence: TGTGCCAGCAGCCAAGAGTGGGACATCCGACCTGAAGCTTTCTTT. Its protein product is CASSQEWDIRPEAFF.

This chain connects TRBV30 to TRBJ1-6; D ambiguous. The CDR3 consists of 14 residues. Deletions cut 4 bases from V and 2 bases from J, with 9 bases between. The germline V gene encodes CDR1 GTSNPN and CDR2 SVGIG (reference sequence). The CDR3 sequence: CAWNWRAYNSPLHF. DNA for the CDR3: TGTGCCTGGAACTGGAGGGCCTATAATTCACCCCTCCACTTT.

This sequence joins TRBV5-4 and TRBJ2-1, with D perhaps matching TRBD1 or TRBD2 (7 bases each). This CDR3 contains 17 residues. Germline CDR1 and CDR2: SGHNT and YYREEE (reference sequence). With 0 bases removed from V and 6 bases from J, the gap between germline ends came to 19 bases. As DNA, the CDR3 is TGTGCCAGCAGCTTGGAGCCCCCAGGGGGAGGGGGCAATGAGCAGTTCTTC. It yields the protein CASSLEPPGGGGNEQFF.

The genes are TRBV5-1 and TRBJ2-1; TRBD2 matches 11 bases. V lost 3 bases, J lost 4 bases, and 12 bases stayed unmatched. This CDR3 has 18 amino acids. Germline V gene lookup returns CDR1 SGHRS and CDR2 YFSETQ. The CDR3 region is CASSSTLAGGSGYNEQFF. As DNA, the CDR3 is TGCGCCAGCAGCTCGACTCTAGCGGGAGGATCGGGGTACAATGAGCAGTTCTTC.

This chain joins TRBV6-6 and TRBJ1-3; 7 bases are shared with TRBD1. CDR3 length equals 15 residues. The ends lost 6 bases at V and 0 bases at J; junction bases unmatched: 5. Per the germline V gene, CDR1 is MNHNY and CDR2 is SVGAGI (reference sequence). In DNA, the CDR3 is TGTGCCAGCAGACCCGGACAGGTCTCTGGAAACACCATATATTTT. Amino acid sequence: CASRPGQVSGNTIYF.

J is TRBJ2-7 and V is TRBV27, with 8 bases aligning to TRBD1. V was clipped by 2 bases and J by 0 bases; unmatched bases: 12. The V gene's germline CDR1 is MNHEY and CDR2 SMNVEV (reference sequence). The CDR3 consists of 18 residues. CDR3 nucleotide sequence: TGTGCCAGCAGTTTACAGGCCCCAGACAGGGGCCTCTCCTACGAGCAGTACTTC. The encoded protein is CASSLQAPDRGLSYEQYF.

The chain joins TRBV15 to TRBJ2-3, with no clear D. The CDR3 runs to 12 residues. V was clipped by 3 bases and J by 2 bases, with 3 bases between them. Germline V gives CDR1 LNHNV, CDR2 YYDKDF (reference sequence). The DNA of the CDR3 is TGTGCCACCAGCAGGCACACAGATACGCAGTATTTT. As protein: CATSRHTDTQYF. The whole variable domain, filled in from reference TRBV15 and TRBJ2-3, reads DAMVIQNPRYQVTQFGKPVTLSCSQTLNHNVMYWYQQKSSQAPKLLFHYYDKDFNNEADTPDNFQSRRPNTSFCFLDIRSPGLGDTAMYLCATSRHTDTQYFGPGTRLTVL.

This rearrangement joins TRBV27 to TRBJ2-7; D is unresolved. The V gene lost 6 bases and the J gene lost 4 bases, with 10 bases spanning the gap. The CDR3 sequence is 12 residues long. Germline values: CDR1 MNHEY, CDR2 SMNVEV (reference sequence). The CDR3 DNA reads as TGTGCCAGCAGAAACCCGTTGTACGAGCAGTACTTC. It translates to CASRNPLYEQYF.

The CDR3 spells CASSPGTGIYDGYTF. The CDR3 DNA sequence: TGTGCCAGCAGCCCTGGGACAGGGATATATGATGGCTACACCTTC. The rearrangement uses TRBV11-2 and TRBJ1-2, with TRBD1 matching 9 bases. V shed 5 bases and J 6 bases; nucleotides not matched to a gene: 10. The CDR3 has 15 residues. CDR1 and CDR2 from the germline V gene are SGHAT and FQNNGV.

CDR3 amino acids: CASSARPTGNTIYF. As DNA, the CDR3 is TGTGCCAGCAGCGCGAGACCGACAGGAAACACCATATATTTT. The chain has TRBV9 and TRBJ1-3; D ambiguous. The CDR3 has 14 amino acids. V lost 3 bases and J 4 bases, leaving 11 bases between the germline ends. Germline V CDR1 and CDR2: SGDLS, YYNGEE.

This chain connects TRBV18 to TRBJ2-5, with D perhaps matching TRBD1 or TRBD2 (6 bases each). There are 14 residues in the CDR3. Germline V gives CDR1 KGHSH, CDR2 LQKENI. V was pared by 3 bases and J by 4 bases, with 12 bases between. The CDR3 nucleotides are TGTGCCAGCTCACCGGAGGGCAGGGGAGAGACCCAGTACTTC. Amino acids: CASSPEGRGETQYF.

The gene calls are TRBV7-1 and TRBJ1-2; 9 positions agree with TRBD1. TRBV7-1 is known as an ORF, though its function is uncertain. V lost 5 bases and J lost 6; bases outside the gene matches: 10. CDR3 length: 15 amino acids. The CDR3 loop is CASSPGTGIYDGYTF. The CDR3 DNA is TGTGCCAGCAGCCCTGGGACAGGGATATATGATGGCTACACCTTC.

V gene TRBV19 combines with J gene TRBJ2-3; tentatively, D is TRBD2 (6 bases). This CDR3 comprises 13 residues. The germline CDR1 and CDR2 sequences are LNHDA and SQIVND (reference sequence). Deletions cut 3 bases from V and 7 bases from J, with 11 bases between. The CDR3 DNA reads as TGTGCCAGTAGTATGACTAGAGGTAATACGCAGTATTTT. Its translation: CASSMTRGNTQYF.

The V gene is TRBV28, the J gene TRBJ1-1, with D uncertain. CDR1 is MDHEN and CDR2 is SYDVKM in the germline V gene. Trimming removed 7 bases from V and 0 bases from J, with 9 bases in between. The CDR3 extends over 13 amino acids. The CDR3 DNA sequence: TGTGCCAGCATGAGTCAAATGAACACTGAAGCTTTCTTT. Protein: CASMSQMNTEAFF.

The chain recombines TRBV5-6 with TRBJ2-2; TRBD2 matches at 11 bases. The CDR3 has 16 amino acids. V gave up 2 bases and J gave up 5 bases; unmatched junction bases: 5. From germline, CDR1 is SGHDT and CDR2 YYEEEE. The CDR3 region is CASSFSGRAWTGELFF. The CDR3 nucleotides are TGTGCCAGCAGCTTTAGCGGGAGGGCCTGGACCGGGGAGCTGTTTTTT.

V is TRBV28 and J is TRBJ2-3; D is unresolved. V gave up 5 bases and J gave up 2 bases, with 5 bases separating them. Germline lookup yields CDR1 MDHEN and CDR2 SYDVKM. The CDR3 runs 12 residues. CDR3 residues: CASSKDTDTQYF. The DNA for the CDR3 is TGTGCCAGCAGTAAAGACACAGATACGCAGTATTTT.

The rearrangement links TRBV6-1 to TRBJ1-5; D gene uncertain. V gave up 5 bases and J gave up 6 bases, with 11 bases separating them. Germline V gene sequence: CDR1 MNHNS, CDR2 SASEGT. The CDR3 length is 13 residues. The CDR3 loop is CASSRYGGQPQHF. The CDR3, as DNA: TGTGCCAGCAGTAGGTATGGTGGTCAGCCCCAGCATTTT.

V and J are TRBV28 and TRBJ2-7; 8 bases agree with TRBD2. CDR3 length equals 16 residues. V shed 4 bases and J 4 bases; nucleotides not matched to a gene: 12. Germline values: CDR1 MDHEN, CDR2 SYDVKM. This chain's CDR3 is CASSSIAGKQIYEQYF. DNA of the CDR3: TGTGCCAGCAGTTCTATAGCGGGGAAACAGATTTACGAGCAGTACTTC.

This clone was seen only a few times. The gene calls are TRBV11-2 and TRBJ2-2, with 8 positions matching TRBD2. The ends lost 5 bases at V and 5 bases at J; junction bases unmatched: 10. CDR3 length: 16 residues. Germline CDR1 and CDR2: SGHAT and FQNNGV. The CDR3 DNA is TGTGCCAGCAGCCCCCTTAGCGGGATCACTACCGGGGAGCTGTTTTTT. Residues: CASSPLSGITTGELFF.

This CDR3 is CASSPPDRAYEQYF. In DNA form, the CDR3 reads TGTGCCAGCTCACCACCCGACAGGGCCTACGAGCAGTACTTC. The chain uses TRBV18 and TRBJ2-7; 7 nucleotides match TRBD1. Trimming took 0 bases from V and 2 from J; bases not matched to a gene: 1. This CDR3 is 14 amino acids long. CDR1 KGHSH and CDR2 LQKENI come from the germline V gene.

This chain connects TRBV6-5 to TRBJ2-5; D possibly uses TRBD1 or TRBD2 (5 bases each). The CDR3 spans 15 residues. V dropped 5 bases and J dropped 2 bases, with 15 bases sitting between them. Germline V gene data show CDR1 as MNHEY and CDR2 as SVGAGI. DNA for the CDR3: TGTGCCAGCAGTGGAGGAACAGGCCATCAAGAGACCCAGTACTTC. It translates to CASSGGTGHQETQYF.

The chain carries TRBV5-1 and TRBJ1-5; 7 nucleotides match TRBD1. Losses at the gene ends were 4 bases for V and 0 bases for J; bases not matched to a gene: 4. Per germline, CDR1 SGHRS and CDR2 YFSETQ. The CDR3 extends over 15 amino acids. The CDR3 protein is CASSIGTDSNQPQHF. The DNA for the CDR3 is TGCGCCAGCAGCATCGGGACAGATAGCAATCAGCCCCAGCATTTT.

This clone was detected only a few times. V gene TRBV2 combines with J gene TRBJ2-7; D is tentatively TRBD1 or TRBD2 (5 bases each). V was clipped by 0 bases and J by 5 bases, with 8 bases between them. Germline CDR1 and CDR2: SNHLY and FYNNEI. This CDR3 has 13 residues. The CDR3, as DNA: TGTGCCAGCAGTGAAGCGCGAGGGGACGAGCAGTACTTC. Translation gives CASSEARGDEQYF.

This chain uses TRBV5-6 with TRBJ2-1; 10 bases map to TRBD2. V gave up 3 bases and J gave up 2 bases; unmatched junction bases: 8. The CDR3 length is 17 residues. CDR1 and CDR2 (germline): SGHDT, YYEEEE. Written as DNA, the CDR3 is TGTGCCAGCAGCTCCTCAGTAGCGGGAGGACCCTACAATGAGCAGTTCTTC. It translates to CASSSSVAGGPYNEQFF.

The chain carries TRBV19 and TRBJ1-1; D perhaps matches TRBD1 (5 bases). V shed 2 bases and J shed 5 bases, with 12 bases lying between them. Germline V gene data show CDR1 as LNHDA and CDR2 as SQIVND (reference sequence). The CDR3 is 14 residues long. The CDR3 DNA reads as TGTGCCAGTAGTATAAGCAGGGTTCGGACTGAAGCTTTCTTT. Its protein product is CASSISRVRTEAFF.

The chain employs TRBV2 and TRBJ2-7, with 10 bases that match TRBD2. The CDR3 has 16 amino acids. The junction had 11 bases not matched to a gene; V was cut back by 5 bases and J by 4 bases. In germline, CDR1 is SNHLY, CDR2 FYNNEI. CDR3 loop: CASSPLLAGVSYEQYF. CDR3 DNA: TGTGCCAGCAGTCCATTGCTAGCGGGGGTGTCATACGAGCAGTACTTC.